The 32 T cell receptor beta chains below all came from one sample that was sequenced in a study of T-cell reconstitution after alpha-beta-depleted transplantation in children. It was with unique molecular identifiers that the TCRbeta library was prepared. TCRdb redid the calling of the PCR reads with MiXCR, one entry per CDR3 protein. The sample yields about 980,000 distinct CDR3 sequences, about 26% seen once. The sequencing here drew on PBMCs, mostly from graft donor cells, taken 360 days after TCRalphabeta/CD19-depleted stem cell transplant. The receptors here all came from a boy younger than two who had a stem cell transplant for SCID, so the T cells may come from the graft donor.

The rearrangement uses TRBV9 and TRBJ1-3; D is perhaps TRBD1 (6 bases). Trimming pared 3 bases from V and 6 bases from J, leaving 13 bases between. Germline CDR1 SGDLS, CDR2 YYNGEE. There are 14 residues in the CDR3. The DNA of the CDR3 is TGTGCCAGCAGCGCCTTGGGACAATTAAACACCATATATTTT. It translates to CASSALGQLNTIYF.

The rearrangement joins TRBV3-1 to TRBJ2-7, with 8 nucleotides matching TRBD2. The germline CDR1 and CDR2 sequences are LGHDT and YNNKEL (reference sequence). V lost 0 bases to trimming and J lost 3 bases; unmatched junction nucleotides: 13. CDR3 size: 18 residues. The CDR3 coding sequence is TGTGCCAGCAGCCAAGATCCCCCAATGCGGGGGGAGGTCTACGAGCAGTACTTC. Residues: CASSQDPPMRGEVYEQYF.

The chain combines TRBV29-1 with TRBJ2-3; 9 positions match TRBD2. Unmatched junction bases numbered 8, after V lost 3 bases and J lost 1 base. CDR1 and CDR2 (germline): SQVTM, ANQGSEA. The CDR3 runs 16 residues. DNA for the CDR3: TGCAGCGTTGACAGTAGGGCTAGCGGGGGCACAGATACGCAGTATTTT. Translated: CSVDSRASGGTDTQYF.

J is TRBJ2-1 and V is TRBV12-3 or TRBV12-4, with TRBD2 identical over 11 bases. Trimming cost V 6 bases and J 6 bases; bases outside gene matches: 7. The CDR3 length is 15 residues. DNA of the CDR3: TGTGCCAGCAGCGTGGGACTAGCGGAATTCAATGAGCAGTTCTTC. Translated: CASSVGLAEFNEQFF.

This clonotype showed up just a few times. The chain uses TRBV20-1 and TRBJ2-3, with TRBD2 identical over 14 bases. This CDR3 contains 15 residues. CDR1 and CDR2 (germline): DFQATT, SNEGSKA (reference sequence). V was pared by 5 bases and J by 2 bases, with 3 bases of the junction left unmatched. In DNA form, the CDR3 reads TGCAGTGCTGGGACTAGCGGGGGTGTCACAGATACGCAGTATTTT. Its translation is CSAGTSGGVTDTQYF.

J is TRBJ2-7 and V is TRBV5-6; TRBD2 aligns across 9 bases. The CDR3 loop spans 15 amino acids. The germline gives CDR1 SGHDT, CDR2 YYEEEE. With V trimmed by 4 bases and J by 6 bases, 11 bases remained unmatched. The CDR3 DNA sequence: TGTGCCAGCAGCCCTGTTATGGGACTAGCAGGCGAGCAGTACTTC. This encodes CASSPVMGLAGEQYF.

In this sample, this clonotype turned up a few times. This chain joins TRBV29-1 and TRBJ2-5; D uncertain. Germline V gene lookup returns CDR1 SQVTM and CDR2 ANQGSEA. Trimming removed 7 bases at V and 2 bases at J, with 14 bases between. The CDR3 is 13 amino acids. The CDR3 nucleotides read TGCAGCGGTTACCGGGCCTCGCAAGAGACCCAGTACTTC. Protein sequence: CSGYRASQETQYF.

This clonotype was recorded many times. The chain has TRBV29-1 and TRBJ2-2, with 9 bases identical to TRBD2. Germline assignment: CDR1 SQVTM and CDR2 ANQGSEA. J gave up 4 bases and V 5 bases, and 8 bases lay outside the gene matches. The CDR3 runs to 15 residues. The CDR3 loop is CSVLAGELLTGELFF. DNA for the CDR3: TGCAGCGTTTTAGCGGGGGAGCTACTCACCGGGGAGCTGTTTTTT.

The chain uses TRBV6-1 and TRBJ2-7; TRBD2 agrees at 12 bases. V lost 6 bases to trimming and J lost 7 bases; unmatched junction nucleotides: 7. The length of the CDR3 is 14 residues. From germline, CDR1 is MNHNS and CDR2 SASEGT. The CDR3 protein is CASSRRTSGEEQYF. DNA of the CDR3: TGTGCCAGCAGCCGACGGACTAGCGGGGAGGAGCAGTACTTC.

This clonotype has just a few counts. CDR3: CSVHSDTKNIQYF. CDR3 DNA sequence: TGCAGCGTTCACTCGGACACCAAAAACATTCAGTACTTC. V and J are TRBV29-1 and TRBJ2-4, with D possibly being TRBD1 (5 bases). The CDR3 runs to 13 residues. With 5 bases removed from V and 2 bases from J, the gap between germline ends came to 10 bases. Germline V gene data show CDR1 as SQVTM and CDR2 as ANQGSEA.

The genes are TRBV6-1 and TRBJ2-3; no clear D gene. V was shortened by 3 bases and J by 0 bases, with 7 bases between the two germline ends. This CDR3 is built from 14 residues. Germline V gene sequence: CDR1 MNHNS, CDR2 SASEGT. The CDR3 loop is CASSDIGSTDTQYF. The DNA for the CDR3 is TGTGCCAGCAGTGATATCGGCAGCACAGATACGCAGTATTTT.

There are a few counts of this clonotype. The chain joins TRBV12-3 or TRBV12-4 to TRBJ1-5, with 9 positions matching TRBD1. The CDR3 spans 15 residues. The V and J ends lost 6 bases and 0 bases, in that order; junction bases with no gene match: 3. Written as DNA, the CDR3 is TGTGCCAGCAGGAGGACAGGGGTTAGCAATCAGCCCCAGCATTTT. Protein product: CASRRTGVSNQPQHF.

The chain carries TRBV2 and TRBJ2-1; 12 bases are shared with TRBD2. The V gene's germline CDR1 is SNHLY and CDR2 FYNNEI. V shed 8 bases, J shed 10 bases, and the junction held 9 bases outside the gene matches. The CDR3 is 14 residues long. Written as DNA, the CDR3 is TGTGCCAGCGGGATACTAGCGGGGGGTGGCGAGCAGTTCTTC. Translated, it gives CASGILAGGGEQFF.

The J gene is TRBJ2-2, the V gene TRBV6-1, with unresolved D. V lost 1 base and J 5 bases, leaving 17 bases between the germline ends. Per the germline V gene, CDR1 is MNHNS and CDR2 is SASEGT. CDR3 size: 17 residues. The CDR3 DNA reads TGTGCCAGCAGTGAAGACCGGTCGACGGCGAGAACCGGGGAGCTGTTTTTT. Its translation is CASSEDRSTARTGELFF.

This clonotype was observed a handful of times. The chain joins TRBV20-1 to TRBJ1-2; no firm D call. Germline CDR1 reads DFQATT; CDR2 reads SNEGSKA (reference sequence). Trimming left V 5 bases short and J 8 bases short, with 6 bases between. The CDR3 is made up of 9 amino acids. The CDR3, as DNA: TGCAGTGCTGCGAGAGGCTACACCTTC. It codes for CSAARGYTF.

The V call is TRBV11-2, the J call TRBJ1-1, with D uncertain. This CDR3 has 13 amino acids. Trimming removed 0 bases from V and 4 bases from J, with 6 bases in between. Per the germline V gene, CDR1 is SGHAT and CDR2 is FQNNGV. The CDR3 is CASSLDPPTEAFF. The CDR3 DNA sequence: TGTGCCAGCAGCTTAGATCCTCCCACTGAAGCTTTCTTT.

The table lists this clonotype with a few counts. The CDR3 here is CASSQAGAHSYEQYF. In DNA, the CDR3 is TGTGCCAGCAGCCAAGCGGGGGCCCATTCCTACGAGCAGTACTTC. The J gene is TRBJ2-7, the V gene TRBV3-1; D tentatively reads TRBD1 or TRBD2 (6 bases each). This CDR3 region has 15 residues. The ends were cut back, 1 base at V and 1 base at J, with 11 bases in the middle. The germline gives CDR1 LGHDT, CDR2 YNNKEL (reference sequence).

This clonotype is a singleton in its sample. This chain connects TRBV3-1 to TRBJ2-5, with D unclear. V shed 1 base and J shed 4 bases, with 10 bases lying between them. CDR3 size: 14 residues. Germline V CDR1 and CDR2: LGHDT, YNNKEL (reference sequence). The CDR3 sequence is CASSQGPPRETQYF. In nucleotides, the CDR3 is TGTGCCAGCAGCCAAGGCCCCCCTCGAGAGACCCAGTACTTC.

This clonotype was seen only a few times. The chain couples TRBV7-3 to TRBJ1-1, with TRBD1 as a possible D gene (5 bases). V was pared by 2 bases and J by 4 bases, with 11 bases between. From germline, CDR1 is SGHTA and CDR2 FQGTGA. The CDR3 consists of 14 residues. The chain's CDR3 is CASSLSDTGTEAFF. For the CDR3, the DNA is TGTGCCAGCAGCTTATCGGACACGGGCACTGAAGCTTTCTTT.

This chain uses TRBV6-2 or TRBV6-3 with TRBJ2-7, with D tentatively TRBD1 (7 bases). Germline CDR1 and CDR2: MNHEY and SVGEGT. CDR3 length: 12 residues. V was trimmed by 8 bases and J by 3 bases, leaving 11 bases between them. The chain's CDR3 is CASRQGGYEQYF. The CDR3 coding sequence is TGTGCCAGCCGACAGGGAGGCTACGAGCAGTACTTC.

V is TRBV6-2 or TRBV6-3 and J is TRBJ2-1; 10 bases fit TRBD2. CDR3 length: 17 amino acids. In germline, CDR1 is MNHEY, CDR2 SVGEGT. The trim removed 2 bases at V and 9 bases at J, leaving 13 bases unmatched. CDR3 nucleotide sequence: TGTGCCAGCAGTTACGACCCCAGCGGGGGGGTCTTTGGTGAGCAGTTCTTC. Amino acids: CASSYDPSGGVFGEQFF.

The chain is built from TRBV5-8 and TRBJ2-1; tentative D call: TRBD2 (5 bases). The CDR3 contains 15 residues. CDR1 is SGHTS, CDR2 YDEGEE, per germline. V lost 0 bases to trimming and J lost 9 bases, with 16 bases between them. The CDR3 DNA follows: TGTGCCAGCAGCTTGGAGGCTAGCTATTTCACTGAGCAGTTCTTC. It specifies CASSLEASYFTEQFF. Filled out from reference TRBV5-8 and TRBJ2-1, the complete variable domain reads EAGVTQSPTHLIKTRGQQATLRCSPISGHTSVYWYQQALGLGLQFLLWYDEGEERNRGNFPPRFSGRQFPNYSSELNVNALELEDSALYLCASSLEASYFTEQFFGPGTRLTVL.

The gene calls are TRBV15 and TRBJ2-7, with 9 bases lining up with TRBD1. V gave up 0 bases and J gave up 0 bases; unmatched junction bases: 9. The length of the CDR3 is 18 residues. Germline CDR1 LNHNV, CDR2 YYDKDF (reference sequence). CDR3 loop: CATSRDPYRGQGSYEQYF. The DNA for the CDR3 is TGTGCCACCAGCAGAGATCCATACAGGGGGCAAGGCTCCTACGAGCAGTACTTC. The full variable domain, with the rest looked up from reference TRBV15 and TRBJ2-7, is DAMVIQNPRYQVTQFGKPVTLSCSQTLNHNVMYWYQQKSSQAPKLLFHYYDKDFNNEADTPDNFQSRRPNTSFCFLDIRSPGLGDTAMYLCATSRDPYRGQGSYEQYFGPGTRLTVT.

This clonotype has only a few counts. V and J are TRBV20-1 and TRBJ2-7, with D uncertain. V was pared by 6 bases and J by 7 bases, with 19 bases between. CDR1 DFQATT and CDR2 SNEGSKA come from the germline V gene (reference sequence). CDR3 length equals 13 residues. CDR3 in amino acids: CSAGSLNLGEQYF. CDR3 DNA: TGCAGTGCAGGATCCCTAAATTTAGGGGAGCAGTACTTC.

This clonotype was counted only a few times. The rearrangement joins TRBV28 to TRBJ2-5; D possibly corresponds to TRBD1 (6 bases). Germline V CDR1 and CDR2: MDHEN, SYDVKM. The ends were cut back, 6 bases at V and 2 bases at J, with 19 bases in the middle. CDR3 size: 16 residues. The chain's CDR3 is CASSRYTGMGQETQYF. For the CDR3, the DNA is TGTGCCAGCAGCCGATATACAGGGATGGGACAAGAGACCCAGTACTTC.

This clonotype turned up a few times. This chain uses TRBV9 with TRBJ2-4; D might be TRBD1 (5 bases). Germline V gene data show CDR1 as SGDLS and CDR2 as YYNGEE. V was shortened by 3 bases and J by 6 bases, with 13 bases between the two germline ends. The CDR3 has 14 amino acids. CDR3 DNA: TGTGCCAGCAGCGGTACAGGACCCTTAAACATTCAGTACTTC. As protein: CASSGTGPLNIQYF.

This clonotype was detected only a few times. The chain employs TRBV5-5 and TRBJ2-7; no clear D gene. Trimming pared 6 bases from V and 1 base from J, leaving 14 bases between. Germline V gene lookup returns CDR1 SGHKS and CDR2 YYEKEE (reference sequence). The length of the CDR3 is 14 residues. The CDR3 sequence: CASTSVGSSYEQYF. CDR3 nucleotides: TGTGCCAGCACCTCGGTAGGATCGTCCTACGAGCAGTACTTC.

This clonotype has just one count. The V gene is TRBV12-3 or TRBV12-4, the J gene TRBJ2-2; the D is unclear. Trimming shortened V by 6 bases and J by 4 bases, and 9 bases separated the two germline ends. The CDR3 runs to 13 residues. CDR3 loop: CASSTLGTGELFF. The CDR3 DNA is TGTGCCAGCAGCACTCTGGGCACCGGGGAGCTGTTTTTT.

V usage is TRBV19 and J usage is TRBJ2-7, with D possibly matching TRBD2 (5 bases). CDR1 LNHDA and CDR2 SQIVND come from the germline V gene (reference sequence). This CDR3 has 15 residues. Between the trimmed V and J ends, which lost 3 bases and 0 bases, there was a span of 12 bases. CDR3 in DNA: TGTGCCAGTAGTATCACGGCTGGGAGCTCCTACGAGCAGTACTTC. Protein: CASSITAGSSYEQYF.

This CDR3 reads CASSYPVVGSYNEQFF. CDR3 nucleotide sequence: TGTGCCAGCAGTTACCCGGTGGTGGGATCCTACAATGAGCAGTTCTTC. V gene TRBV6-2 or TRBV6-3 combines with J gene TRBJ2-1; no clear D. CDR1 is MNHEY, CDR2 SVGEGT, per germline. The CDR3 is 16 amino acids. V gave up 2 bases and J gave up 1 base, with 12 bases separating them.

The chain has TRBV28 and TRBJ2-7; TRBD1 agrees at 7 bases. The length of the CDR3 is 16 residues. Germline CDR1 and CDR2: MDHEN and SYDVKM. V dropped 5 bases and J dropped 7; count of bases not matched to a gene: 17. The CDR3 DNA follows: TGTGCCAGCAGTCTCCGACAGGGACACCTACCCCGGGAGCAGTACTTC. Protein: CASSLRQGHLPREQYF. Together with reference TRBV28 and TRBJ2-7, the CDR3 gives the full variable domain: DVKVTQSSRYLVKRTGEKVFLECVQDMDHENMFWYRQDPGLGLRLIYFSYDVKMKEKGDIPEGYSVSREKKERFSLILESASTNQTSMYLCASSLRQGHLPREQYFGPGTRLTVT.

The chain recombines TRBV2 with TRBJ1-1; 8 nucleotides line up with TRBD1. Germline CDR1 reads SNHLY; CDR2 reads FYNNEI. V was clipped by 8 bases and J by 10 bases; unmatched bases: 6. The CDR3 runs 11 residues. CDR3: CASVQQGGAFF. DNA of the CDR3: TGTGCCAGCGTTCAACAGGGGGGAGCTTTCTTT.